This T cell receptor beta chain is from a study of blood T cell repertoires in COVID-19. Adults between about 18 and 95 years of age took part from about 24 US areas. Cohort assignment relied on participant-reported clinical history. Among Cohort 3 donors, those recovered had two negative PCRs, clearance, or symptom resolution. V dropped 4 bases and J dropped 6; count of bases not matched to a gene: 6. This CDR3 is built from 15 residues. CDR1 is SGHTA and CDR2 is FQGNSA in the germline V gene. The repertoire was sequenced with immunoSEQ multiplex PCR; TCRdb's copy has only in-frame clones and lacks some. Of roughly 300,000 clones in the sample, 80% to 95% were seen once.

V and J are TRBV7-2 and TRBJ1-2, with 12 bases fitting TRBD1. The sequencing sample was made of PBMCs or T cells enriched from blood (not recorded which). This clonotype originated in a woman aged 25 to 45 who had recovered from COVID-19. The CDR3 DNA sequence: TGTGCCAGCAGCTCATGGGGACAGGGGGCGCATGGCTACACCTTC. It is translated as CASSSWGQGAHGYTF.